The 6 T cell receptor beta chains presented below share a single source sample, sequenced in a study of PD-1 blockade in classical Hodgkin lymphoma. The time point here: cycle 4 day 1 (C4D1), after more than five weeks of nivolumab. Following autologous stem cell transplantation, relapse occurred in every patient, and exposure to brentuximab vedotin varied. Researchers used magnetic negative selection to pull out pure CD4+ T cells from thawed PBMCs. Clones were sequenced by immunoSEQ multiplex PCR, and TCRdb holds only the in-frame ones, with some missing. Of tens of thousands of clones detected, roughly 80% appear once; the ten largest clones hold around 3%. The source material was CD4+ T cells from blood, sampled before the fourth cycle of nivolumab. The receptors here all came from a human donor with classical Hodgkin lymphoma.

The rearrangement uses TRBV6-5 and TRBJ2-7, with 7 positions matching TRBD1. The trim removed 6 bases at V and 3 bases at J, leaving 8 bases unmatched. Germline loops: CDR1 MNHEY, CDR2 SVGAGI. There are 14 residues in the CDR3. This chain's CDR3 is CASSGDRAGYEQYF. CDR3 in DNA: TGTGCCAGCAGCGGAGACAGGGCAGGCTACGAGCAGTACTTC.

This clone qualifies as medium-sized (0.01 to 0.1%). The chain has TRBV6-5 and TRBJ2-7; 9 positions agree with TRBD1. CDR1 is MNHEY, CDR2 SVGAGI, per germline. The CDR3 runs to 13 residues. The ends lost 4 bases at V and 6 bases at J; junction bases unmatched: 4. CDR3 amino acids: CASSSGDRAEQYF. The DNA of the CDR3 is TGTGCCAGCAGTTCGGGGGACAGGGCCGAGCAGTACTTC.

This clone was observed a few times. The chain is built from TRBV6-5 and TRBJ1-2; 9 nucleotides line up with TRBD1. CDR1 and CDR2 (germline): MNHEY, SVGAGI. This CDR3 is 14 amino acids long. V was pared by 5 bases and J by 8 bases, with 9 bases of the junction left unmatched. The CDR3 sequence: CASSEQGALGGYTF. The CDR3 DNA follows: TGTGCCAGCAGTGAACAGGGGGCCCTAGGGGGCTACACCTTC.

This sequence joins TRBV10-3 and TRBJ1-2; a weak D match, TRBD1 (5 bases). The germline V and J ends were trimmed by 8 bases and 4 bases, with 23 bases remaining between them. Germline V lookup: CDR1 ENHRY, CDR2 SYGVKD. This CDR3 is 16 amino acids long. CDR3 in amino acids: CAIGSTSREGSYGYTF. The CDR3 region has the DNA TGTGCCATCGGGAGTACGTCCAGGGAGGGGAGCTATGGCTACACCTTC.

V gene TRBV28 combines with J gene TRBJ1-6, with D perhaps matching TRBD1 (5 bases). Germline values: CDR1 MDHEN, CDR2 SYDVKM. The CDR3 length is 14 residues. With 1 base removed from V and 10 bases from J, the gap between germline ends came to 11 bases. In DNA form, the CDR3 reads TGTGCCAGCAGTTTATCAGGGAATTACTCACCCCTCCACTTT. Encoded protein: CASSLSGNYSPLHF.

The chain recombines TRBV7-2 with TRBJ1-6, with 7 bases identical to TRBD1. V lost 5 bases and J lost 5; bases outside the gene matches: 6. Germline V gene sequence: CDR1 SGHTA, CDR2 FQGNSA. The CDR3 sequence is 15 residues long. In DNA, the CDR3 is TGTGCCAGCAGCATCAGGGGACAGAATAATTCACCCCTCCACTTT. As protein: CASSIRGQNNSPLHF.